This TCR beta chain was obtained from a study of cytomegalovirus exposure and HLA in healthy donors. With 60 Vbeta and 13 Jbeta primers, the PCR was carried out. Clones were sequenced by immunoSEQ multiplex PCR, and TCRdb holds only the in-frame ones, with some missing. This table has about 190,000 clones, around 80% appearing once. The sequenced sample was PBMCs. This sequence was found in a man younger than 35 in good health and CMV-seronegative.

Here the CDR3 reads CSVDTTGVSYEQYF. In DNA form, the CDR3 reads TGCAGCGTTGATACAACAGGGGTCAGCTACGAGCAGTACTTC. This sequence joins TRBV29-1 and TRBJ2-7; 7 bases are shared with TRBD1. This CDR3 has 14 residues. V lost 3 bases, J lost 3 bases, and 8 bases stayed unmatched. CDR1 is SQVTM, CDR2 ANQGSEA, per germline.